Following are 13 T cell receptor beta chains from one sample sequenced in a study of blood T cell repertoires in COVID-19. Using immunoSEQ multiplex PCR, the repertoire was profiled, and TCRdb retains in-frame clones only, with some absent. The sample consists of some 200,000 clones, around 85% of them appearing once. The sample consisted of peripheral blood. These receptors were taken from a woman aged 60-75 years with COVID-19, enrolled during active disease.

CDR3 region: CASSEWDRGRGKLFF. As DNA, the CDR3 is TGTGCCAGCAGTGAGTGGGACAGGGGAAGAGGAAAACTGTTTTTT. The chain joins TRBV2 to TRBJ1-4, with 10 nucleotides matching TRBD1. The V gene end was trimmed by 3 bases and the J gene end by 10 bases; junction bases not matched to a gene: 8. This CDR3 has 15 residues. The germline CDR1 and CDR2 sequences are SNHLY and FYNNEI.

V and J are TRBV9 and TRBJ1-5; D call uncertain. CDR3 length: 15 residues. V was cut by 0 bases and J by 0 bases, with 7 bases left in between. CDR1 is SGDLS, CDR2 YYNGEE, per germline. The chain's CDR3 is CASSVGSGSNQPQHF. The CDR3 DNA sequence: TGTGCCAGCAGCGTAGGGAGTGGTAGCAATCAGCCCCAGCATTTT.

This clone showed up just once. The chain recombines TRBV6-5 with TRBJ1-6, with D tentatively TRBD1 (6 bases). The CDR3 loop spans 14 amino acids. Germline V lookup: CDR1 MNHEY, CDR2 SVGAGI. The V gene lost 2 bases and the J gene lost 5 bases, with 7 bases spanning the gap. In DNA, the CDR3 is TGTGCCAGCAGTTACAGGGACAATAATTCACCCCTCCACTTT. Its protein product is CASSYRDNNSPLHF.

This rearrangement joins TRBV9 to TRBJ2-1; D is undetermined. The CDR3 has 14 residues. Trimming left V 0 bases short and J 9 bases short, with 13 bases between. The V gene's germline CDR1 is SGDLS and CDR2 YYNGEE. In DNA form, the CDR3 reads TGTGCCAGCAGCGTAGACTATCCCTTGGGTGAGCAGTTCTTC. Residues: CASSVDYPLGEQFF.

CDR3 sequence reads: CASSLRDRGYNEQFF. In DNA, the CDR3 is TGTGCCAGCAGCCTCCGGGACAGGGGCTACAATGAGCAGTTCTTC. This chain links TRBV7-9 with TRBJ2-1, with 10 bases identical to TRBD1. V lost 5 bases, J lost 3 bases, and 4 bases stayed unmatched. Germline assignment: CDR1 SEHNR and CDR2 FQNEAQ (reference sequence). The CDR3 extends over 15 amino acids.

The V and J genes are TRBV28 and TRBJ2-7; D perhaps matches TRBD2 (5 bases). Trimming stripped 2 bases from V and 6 bases from J, with 20 bases between. CDR3 size: 16 residues. CDR1 is MDHEN, CDR2 SYDVKM, per germline. The CDR3 sequence: CASSLTGRGFGAEQYF. CDR3 DNA: TGTGCCAGCAGTTTAACGGGGAGAGGTTTTGGCGCCGAGCAGTACTTC.

CDR3 amino acids: CASSEEGQLNYGYTF. CDR3 sequence (DNA): TGTGCCAGCAGTGAAGAAGGACAACTTAACTATGGCTACACCTTC. This chain connects TRBV6-1 to TRBJ1-2, with D possibly being TRBD1 (5 bases). The CDR3 sequence is 15 residues long. The V gene lost 1 base and the J gene lost 1 base, with 10 bases spanning the gap. CDR1 is MNHNS and CDR2 is SASEGT in the germline V gene.

The chain carries TRBV6-5 and TRBJ1-4; D gene uncertain. V was pared by 8 bases and J by 6 bases, with 13 bases between. CDR3 length equals 13 residues. Germline V gene lookup returns CDR1 MNHEY and CDR2 SVGAGI. The CDR3 region is CASRESGYEKLFF. CDR3 DNA sequence: TGTGCCAGCCGAGAATCCGGTTATGAAAAACTGTTTTTT.

J is TRBJ2-6 and V is TRBV2, with a weak D call TRBD1 (6 bases). The germline gives CDR1 SNHLY, CDR2 FYNNEI. The CDR3 consists of 14 residues. Trimming stripped 3 bases from V and 5 bases from J, with 8 bases between. CDR3 protein: CASSDQGRANVLTF. The CDR3 DNA follows: TGTGCCAGCAGTGATCAGGGGAGGGCCAACGTCCTGACTTTC.

This chain joins TRBV6-6 and TRBJ1-1, with D perhaps matching TRBD1 (5 bases). V was cut by 0 bases and J by 2 bases, with 10 bases left in between. This CDR3 region has 15 residues. CDR1 is MNHNY and CDR2 is SVGAGI in the germline V gene (reference sequence). CDR3: CASSYSRQSNTEAFF. DNA of the CDR3: TGTGCCAGCAGTTACTCGCGACAGTCCAACACTGAAGCTTTCTTT.

This sequence joins TRBV11-2 and TRBJ1-1; 7 nucleotides line up with TRBD1. V was pared by 5 bases and J by 8 bases, with 5 bases of the junction left unmatched. CDR3 length: 12 amino acids. CDR1 is SGHAT, CDR2 FQNNGV, per germline. DNA of the CDR3: TGTGCCAGCAGCCCCGGGGACAGCGAAGCTTTCTTT. It is translated as CASSPGDSEAFF.

The chain carries TRBV7-6 and TRBJ1-6, with a weak D call TRBD1 (5 bases). Trimming pared 0 bases from V and 9 bases from J, leaving 18 bases between. The germline V gene encodes CDR1 SGHVS and CDR2 FNYEAQ. The CDR3 spans 17 residues. The CDR3 DNA sequence: TGTGCCAGCAGCTTAGCCTTATGGCAGGGTGAATTTTCACCCCTCCACTTT. This encodes CASSLALWQGEFSPLHF.

This rearrangement joins TRBV28 to TRBJ2-2; a possible D gene is TRBD1 (5 bases). V lost 10 bases and J lost 7, with 19 bases in between. The CDR3 is 14 amino acids. The germline gives CDR1 MDHEN, CDR2 SYDVKM. CDR3 residues: CATTSWGFNGELFF. CDR3 nucleotide sequence: TGTGCCACCACCTCGTGGGGCTTCAACGGGGAGCTGTTTTTT.